The entry that follows covers one T cell receptor (beta chain) sequence. Its antigen remains unidentified. The cohort comprised approximately 700 healthy bone marrow donors. Cohort members were all nominally healthy when sampled, although unrecorded immune exposures were likely present. The donor was CMV seropositive and belonged to the group of some 290 seropositive cohort members. A peripheral blood sample was collected from each donor, and TCR beta sequencing was performed on peripheral blood mononuclear cells. The Qiagen DNeasy Blood Extraction Kit was used to extract genomic DNA from the blood cell samples. This sample was taken from a study of cytomegalovirus exposure and HLA in healthy donors (dated by TCRdb to 2015 to 2018). Broadly, across the study: An earlier analysis of roughly 570 of the donors reported 250 to 350 Gb of sequence data and 100 million to 120 million unique TCR beta sequences obtained from roughly 180 million T cells. The aim of the study was to test whether cataloging public T cell receptors could identify signatures of past pathogen exposure. Among roughly 400 genotyped donors of the cohort, an average of about 240,000 unique TCR beta nucleotide sequences was sequenced per donor, of which 15% to 20% were non-productive. The study used immunosequencing to profile the T cell repertoires of 666 subjects and linked those repertoires to cytomegalovirus serostatus. Every repertoire in the discovery cohort had been generated on one and the same sequencing platform. A later analysis re-examined previously published TCR beta repertoires from over 500 donors and added high-resolution HLA genotyping to investigate patterns of TCR occurrence. In addition to the first cohort of around 670 subjects, a separate validation cohort of 130 or so different subjects was used. Donor age, sex, ethnicity and CMV serostatus were collected together with the repertoire data. To predict cytomegalovirus infection status, the study brought together high-throughput TCR immunosequencing, statistical association of individual TCRs with disease status, and machine learning. A handful of DR-DQ haplotypes were handled as single units for association and clustering because linkage in the cohort was strong. HLA typing covered class I and class II loci at four-digit resolution. An earlier analysis of around 540 of the donors applied high-throughput TCR beta sequencing to assess whether each TCR beta V gene segment acted as functional or pseudogenic. A later genetic analysis took genome-wide SNP genotypes for about 55% of the 666 donors and used that subset as a discovery cohort. Of the roughly 390 genotyped donors, approximately 83% fell in the genetic ancestry cluster associated with self-reported Caucasian donors. An early release that covered several hundred HLA-typed donors contained around 330 gigabases of sequencing data and about 93 million unique TCR sequences. The later analysis used no new phenotypic data to find candidate immune exposures, relying instead on TCR beta sequences and their occurrence across donors. Typing coverage differed by locus: A, B, C, DRB1 and DQB1 were typed in about 620-630 donors, DQA1 in around 500, DPA1 in 600 to 610, and DPB1 in 400 to 490. Points the paper makes about the study in general: Linkage disequilibrium might explain the correlated functional status among segregating V segments, but an unknown experimental factor could not be excluded. Compared with the roughly 670-donor mean, donors in an Asian-associated ancestry cluster had fewer N-insertions in productive TCRs, according to a later genetic analysis. About 15 rarely observed V segments, including chromosome 9 orphons, were excluded from the earlier analysis of some 590 of the donors because counts were too low. In this cohort, only TCR beta chains were sequenced, and detectable features were limited by the absence of alpha or paired-chain data. Because some donors lacked HLA typing at each locus, the association tests relied only on the typed subset. A later analysis reported that several top co-occurrence clusters appeared linked to parvovirus B19, influenza, CMV and Epstein-Barr virus. Most TCR sequences were observed very rarely across donors, whereas some public TCRs were present in many individuals. In a later analysis, HLA-associated TCR beta chains showed more clonal expansion and lower generation probabilities than non-associated chains that were equally common. For the cohort, immune exposure information was limited to CMV serostatus. A later genetic analysis associated a missense DCLRE1C variant with V-gene and J-gene trimming of TCR beta chains, and an independent cohort replicated the association. A cluster of highly shared sequence variants was judged likely to represent a technical artifact of the sequencing pipeline. In vitro tests confirmed that three of the cytomegalovirus-associated TCR beta chains recognize cytomegalovirus antigens. In an earlier analysis of more than 450 of the donors, most TCR beta V segments were observed in productive rearrangements about 90% or about 30% of the time, broadly matching IMGT annotations. The classifier was reported to diagnose cytomegalovirus status with high specificity and sensitivity in both the original cohort and the validation cohort. A later analysis associated about 17,000 TCR beta sequences with specific HLA alleles at a false discovery rate of 0.05. When HLA alleles, especially DR and DQ, strongly co-occurred, attributing TCR associations to individual alleles was difficult. The authors suggested that the approach could potentially be generalized to other disease states and immunological phenotypes. Some IMGT-functional V segments, including TRBV6-2 and TRBV6-3, could not be told apart with the 87-base-pair reads, so those segments were excluded. The study gave a list of 150 to 200 TCR beta chains associated with cytomegalovirus. In a later analysis, most CMV-associated TCR beta chains were found to appear HLA-restricted, with HLA associations seemingly driven largely by CMV exposure. Sequencing depth was assumed to be roughly uniform across donors in the presence/absence analyses, though that assumption may not hold. According to a later analysis, TCR association rates differed among HLA loci, with DRB1 alleles showing the most associated TCRs and HLA-C alleles showing the fewest. A further reported finding was that TCR beta sequences accurately predicted the HLA-A and HLA-B alleles for most subjects in the first cohort.

Reading the germline V gene (reference sequence) gives CDR1 SEHNR and CDR2 FQNEAQ. The CDR3 sequence holds 18 residues, the cysteine and phenylalanine included. The only DNA kept is the CDR3, 54 bases in frame from the first base. The V and J ends are trimmed by 2 bases and 4 bases, leaving 23 bases between them. Receptor libraries were prepared by the immunoSEQ multiplex PCR assay. For the multiplex PCR, a mixture combining 60 forward primers for TCR Vbeta segments and 13 reverse primers for TCR Jbeta segments was used. A multiplex PCR assay on genomic DNA amplified the CDR3 region of rearranged TCR beta genes. The amplified TCR beta libraries were sequenced on the Illumina HiSeq System as 87-base-pair reads. Concerning the study's data processing: A later analysis counted approximately 74 million unique TCR beta chains across the 690 or so repertoires, and 10 million to 12 million of these chains were shared by at least two donors. Raw reads were error-corrected and collapsed into unique sequences by a nearest-neighbor algorithm in which closely related sequences were merged to remove PCR and sequencing errors. V, D and J gene segments were assigned by aligning CDR3 sequences to IMGT reference sequences. For a sequence to be retained, at least a six-nucleotide match to both a V gene segment and a J gene segment was required. Rearrangements were called productive when the CDR3 lacked stop codons and stayed in frame with V and J; all others were non-productive. Following IMGT convention, CDR3 was defined as the stretch from the second conserved V-encoded cysteine to the conserved J-encoded phenylalanine. Sequences without an unambiguous match to a single V gene segment were excluded from the earlier analysis of 587 of the donors. An earlier analysis of fewer than 750 of the donors called V segments functional above 56.7% productive rearrangements and segregating when the between-donor standard deviation exceeded 5%. A statistical classification framework was developed to diagnose cytomegalovirus status using the catalog of TCR beta chain sequences. V and J gene assignment, in a later analysis, came from comparing TCR nucleotide sequences with IMGT/GENE-DB human TR gene sequences. The TCRdist pipeline was used in a later analysis to assign CDR3 sequences and most-parsimonious VDJ recombination scenarios. In a later analysis, each TCR beta chain was defined by its CDR3 amino acid sequence together with its V-gene family, and reads lacking a unique V-gene family were excluded. To address suspected cross-contamination and a sequencing artifact, a later analysis removed several hundred highly shared, low-generation-probability nucleotide sequences. For each public chain, a later analysis derived a clonal expansion index from normalized ranks of inferred template counts within each repertoire. A later analysis computed generation probabilities with a VDJ recombination model fitted to out-of-frame rearrangements, and checked the results against IGoR. A later analysis scored TCR-TCR, TCR-HLA and TCR-CMV co-occurrence with hypergeometric tests, applying a repertoire-size bias correction to TCR pairs. In a later analysis, false discovery rates were estimated by permuting HLA or CMV assignments 20 times. In a later analysis, co-occurring TCRs were grouped with DBSCAN, and TCRdist sequence similarity was added when clustering was performed within HLA-allele-positive subsets. For co-occurrence clustering, repertoires with fewer than 30,000 or more than 120,000 public chains were excluded, along with a handful of repertoires with anomalous nucleotide sharing. TCRdb obtained this table from immuneACCESS and retained in-frame rearrangements with V and J assigned. These tables miss some clones; where compared with another copy, unresolved V genes account for less than half of the shortfall, and the remainder is unexplained. For V, J and clone size, that table is used; D and trimming come from the DNA. This sample's table has entries for 70,000 to 85,000 clones. The top ten hold around 7.5% of the sample.

Recombination joined TRBV7-9 with TRBJ2-5, and the D gene may be TRBD1, 5 bases matching. Material for sequencing was PBMCs. The clonotype was recovered from a female donor in good health and CMV-seropositive. The CDR3: CASSLITAVRQIVETQYF. The DNA sequence is TGTGCCAGCAGCTTAATTACGGCTGTAAGACAGATCGTAGAGACCCAGTACTTC. The CDR3, completed at both ends by the reference TRBV7-9 and TRBJ2-5 genes, gives the full variable domain DTGVSQNPRHKITKRGQNVTFRCDPISEHNRLYWYRQTLGQGPEFLTYFQNEAQLEKSRLLSDRFSAERPKGSFSTLEIQRTEQGDSAMYLCASSLITAVRQIVETQYFGPGTRLLVL.